This T cell receptor (beta chain) was recovered during a study of cytomegalovirus exposure and HLA in healthy donors. Overall study results and limits: The classifier reportedly diagnosed cytomegalovirus status with high specificity and sensitivity. According to a subsequent analysis, TCR clusters identified in the first cohort showed a tendency to co-occur across the roughly 110 validation repertoires. CMV antigen specificity of three CMV-associated chains was confirmed in vitro.

With regard to this clone: Its matching antigen is unknown.

Profiling relied on immunoSEQ multiplex PCR, and the TCRdb table lists in-frame clones only, not all of them. Among around 50,000 clones listed, more than 80% were seen once. The donors were in the roughly 130-subject validation cohort, distinct from the 666-subject first cohort. V lost 2 bases and J lost 6, with 16 bases in between. The CDR3 is 15 amino acids. In germline, CDR1 is MNHNS, CDR2 SASEGT. The gene calls are TRBV6-1 and TRBJ1-2, with unresolved D. What was sequenced was PBMCs. The receptor comes from a young woman in good health and CMV-seronegative. The CDR3 region has the DNA TGTGCCAGCAGTGAATATCTGGCAAATTTAAATGGCTACACCTTC. Translating it yields CASSEYLANLNGYTF.